The subject of this entry is one T cell receptor beta chain. The entry originates in a study of OX40 agonist ivuxolimab in advanced cancers. The overall study: In this cohort, patients received ivuxolimab, an agonistic anti-OX40 (CD134) antibody. Enrolled patients in dose escalation had cancers that were hepatocellular carcinoma, melanoma, renal cell or head and neck cancer. Partial responses were achieved by three patients, of whom one had hepatocellular carcinoma and two had cutaneous melanoma. Earlier anti-PD-1, anti-PD-L1 or anti-CTLA-4 therapy was permitted; about 38% had received some.

Using immunoSEQ multiplex PCR, the repertoire was profiled, and TCRdb retains in-frame clones only, with some absent. The table has tens of thousands of clones, around nine tenths seen once. Germline V gene lookup returns CDR1 SGDLS and CDR2 YYNGEE. Deletions cut 8 bases from V and 7 bases from J, with 12 bases between. The CDR3 has 12 residues. The TCR originated in an adult with an advanced solid tumor such as melanoma, head and neck, liver or kidney cancer. The chain recombines TRBV9 with TRBJ2-2; no reliable D call. The sample was CD4+ or CD8+ T cells sorted from blood, taken in a trial of the OX40 agonist ivuxolimab. The CDR3 protein is CASSISIGELFF. The CDR3 DNA is TGTGCCAGTTCCATATCCATCGGGGAGCTGTTTTTT.